This TCR beta chain originates from a study of cytomegalovirus exposure and HLA in healthy donors. Primers for the PCR totalled 60 Vbeta and 13 Jbeta. Method: immunoSEQ multiplex PCR; TCRdb's copy keeps in-frame clones and lacks some. Here the sample spans some 97,000 clones, around three quarters being singletons. CDR3 size: 18 residues. V lost 0 bases, J lost 6 bases, and 13 bases stayed unmatched. Germline-derived CDR1 and CDR2 are SNHLY and FYNNEI. This clone has just one count. The antigen remains unidentified. Notes on the study in general: Analysis performed later found over 15,000 TCR beta sequences associated with HLA alleles at 0.05 false discovery rate. Further analysis was carried out later, and it showed several of the most significant clusters appearing linked to common viral pathogens.

The TCR was taken from a female donor in good health and CMV-seropositive. Sequencing was carried out using PBMCs. The rearrangement links TRBV2 to TRBJ1-1; 10 nucleotides agree with TRBD1. CDR3 coding DNA: TGTGCCAGCAGTGAAGCACTCCGACAGGGGGCGAGGATGGCTGAAGCTTTCTTT. Its translation: CASSEALRQGARMAEAFF.